A single sample is the source of the 12 T cell receptor beta chains below, sequenced in a study of graft-versus-host responses after intestinal transplantation. With approximately 200,000 irradiated, violet-dye-labeled stimulator cells, approximately 200,000 CFSE-labeled responder cells were plated. The assay was immunoSEQ multiplex PCR, and TCRdb's table has in-frame clones only and misses some. The data show about 8,000 clones, around 32% seen once. The sample in question was alloreactive CD8+ T cells from a mixed lymphocyte reaction culture, obtained before intestinal transplant. Subset specified: CFSE-low proliferating T cells sorted from roughly six-day pre-transplant mixed lymphocyte reaction (GvH or HvG direction). The origin of the receptors is a human patient who received an intestinal transplant.

The chain employs TRBV6-6 and TRBJ1-2, with D uncertain. The V and J ends lost 3 bases and 4 bases respectively, with 12 bases between them. The length of the CDR3 is 14 residues. The germline V gene has CDR1 MNHNY and CDR2 SVGAGI (reference sequence). For the CDR3, the DNA is TGTGCCAGCAGTTATTTCCGGGTTTTCTATGGCTACACCTTC. It specifies CASSYFRVFYGYTF.

The V and J genes are TRBV7-2 and TRBJ2-5; 15 bases are a match to TRBD2. CDR3 length: 17 amino acids. Germline-derived CDR1 and CDR2 are SGHTA and FQGNSA. Unmatched junction bases numbered 4, after V lost 3 bases and J lost 2 bases. The CDR3 nucleotides read TGTGCCAGCAGCTTCGGGACTAGCGGGGGGATACAAGAGACCCAGTACTTC. Residues: CASSFGTSGGIQETQYF.

This clone is judged medium-sized. The chain is built from TRBV5-1 and TRBJ2-5, with 9 positions matching TRBD1. The trim removed 3 bases at V and 5 bases at J, leaving 14 bases unmatched. The CDR3 spans 17 residues. CDR1 is SGHRS, CDR2 YFSETQ, per germline. CDR3 residues: CASSSGVMTGGRETQYF. CDR3 in DNA: TGCGCCAGCAGCTCAGGGGTGATGACAGGGGGAAGGGAGACCCAGTACTTC.

The rearrangement joins TRBV9 to TRBJ1-2; 9 nucleotides agree with TRBD1. Germline V gives CDR1 SGDLS, CDR2 YYNGEE. V was clipped by 6 bases and J by 4 bases; unmatched bases: 13. The CDR3 has 16 amino acids. The CDR3 DNA reads as TGTGCCAGCACCGATTCTGGACAGGGGATTTTCTATGGCTACACCTTC. Its translation is CASTDSGQGIFYGYTF.

There are a few counts of this clone. In DNA, the CDR3 is TGTGCCAGCAGTGAAAGGACTGAGATAGATGGCTACACCTTC. Its translation is CASSERTEIDGYTF. This chain connects TRBV6-1 to TRBJ1-2; D gene uncertain. This CDR3 comprises 14 residues. The V gene's germline CDR1 is MNHNS and CDR2 SASEGT. V lost 2 bases to trimming and J lost 6 bases, with 13 bases between them.

The chain combines TRBV5-5 with TRBJ1-1, with 12 bases matching TRBD1. CDR3 length: 17 amino acids. The junction had 8 bases not matched to a gene; V was cut back by 4 bases and J by 1 base. Germline CDR1 is SGHKS and CDR2 is YYEKEE (reference sequence). CDR3 region: CASSQGDRGLSNTEAFF. CDR3 nucleotides: TGTGCCAGCAGCCAGGGGGACAGGGGGCTGTCGAACACTGAAGCTTTCTTT.

This clone ranks as medium-sized. The chain carries TRBV10-1 and TRBJ2-1; 10 bases align to TRBD2. Germline V gene sequence: CDR1 WNHNN, CDR2 SYGVQD (reference sequence). The CDR3 contains 16 residues. V was clipped by 2 bases and J by 6 bases; unmatched bases: 7. CDR3: CASSELAGARSNEQFF. The CDR3 DNA reads TGCGCCAGCAGTGAGCTAGCGGGAGCCCGCTCCAATGAGCAGTTCTTC.

A few counts support this clone. The chain has TRBV30 and TRBJ2-3, with D possibly TRBD1 on 6 matching bases. Germline CDR1 GTSNPN, CDR2 SVGIG (reference sequence). V lost 3 bases to trimming and J lost 0 bases, with 22 bases between them. The length of the CDR3 is 18 residues. The CDR3 spells CAWRGDGGGDVSTDTQYF. CDR3 nucleotide sequence: TGTGCCTGGAGGGGGGATGGGGGCGGAGATGTGAGCACAGATACGCAGTATTTT.

The chain employs TRBV7-9 and TRBJ2-7; D possibly corresponds to TRBD1 (5 bases). V lost 1 base, J lost 6 bases, and 16 bases lay in between. Germline loops: CDR1 SEHNR, CDR2 FQNEAQ (reference sequence). The CDR3 loop spans 15 amino acids. The CDR3 loop is CASSLDTYRIGEQYF. Written as DNA, the CDR3 is TGTGCCAGCAGCTTAGATACTTACAGGATCGGCGAGCAGTACTTC.

This clone was detected only a few times. V is TRBV4-1 and J is TRBJ2-1; 7 nucleotides align to TRBD2. V dropped 0 bases and J dropped 7; count of bases not matched to a gene: 21. This CDR3 is 20 amino acids long. Germline lookup yields CDR1 MGHRA and CDR2 YSYEKL. CDR3 DNA: TGCGCCAGCAGCCAAGAAACGGCGATTTATGCGGGAGTGGACAAGAATGAGCAGTTCTTC. Amino acids: CASSQETAIYAGVDKNEQFF.

This clone occurred a few times. The gene calls are TRBV6-1 and TRBJ1-6; 9 bases match TRBD1. This CDR3 is built from 17 residues. CDR1 and CDR2 (germline): MNHNS, SASEGT. V was clipped by 0 bases and J by 8 bases; unmatched bases: 8. The CDR3 sequence: CASSEALVGQGYSPLHF. The CDR3 DNA follows: TGTGCCAGCAGTGAAGCGCTCGTGGGACAGGGATATTCACCCCTCCACTTT.

This chain uses TRBV6-1 with TRBJ1-2, with D tentatively TRBD1 (5 bases). The CDR3 sequence is 13 residues long. Trimming stripped 2 bases from V and 4 bases from J, with 8 bases between. In germline, CDR1 is MNHNS, CDR2 SASEGT. The CDR3 DNA reads TGTGCCAGCAGTGAACAGGGCGGCTATGGCTACACCTTC. Protein product: CASSEQGGYGYTF.